These 31 T cell receptor beta chains were sequenced from one sample in a study of CD8 T cells in ankylosing spondylitis. Study-level results: Among TCR beta sequences, a motif of eight highly homologous variants appeared characteristic of ankylosing spondylitis blood.

Their specific antigens are unknown. TCRdb analysed the 5' RACE reads with MiXCR anew, one entry per CDR3 protein. The sample consists of 200,000 to 250,000 distinct CDR3 sequences, approximately 20% of them appearing once. Specimen: blood, either unsorted or a sorted T cell fraction (not recorded which). Receptors originate from a male donor with ankylosing spondylitis.

This clonotype has more than one count but fewer than ten. This rearrangement joins TRBV6-2 or TRBV6-3 to TRBJ1-1; no clear D gene. The germline gives CDR1 MNHEY, CDR2 SVGEGT. The CDR3 consists of 15 residues. V was shortened by 0 bases and J by 0 bases, with 8 bases between the two germline ends. The DNA of the CDR3 is TGTGCCAGCAGTTACTCGGAGATACTGAACACTGAAGCTTTCTTT. Encoded protein: CASSYSEILNTEAFF.

CDR3 sequence (DNA): TGTGCCAGCAGTCAATCAGAGTACGAGCAGTACTTC. As protein: CASSQSEYEQYF. V gene TRBV12-3 or TRBV12-4 combines with J gene TRBJ2-7; no definite D call. This CDR3 region has 12 residues. Deletions cut 5 bases from V and 4 bases from J, with 9 bases between.

This clonotype was found a few times. The chain links TRBV18 to TRBJ2-1; 8 nucleotides match TRBD2. CDR1 is KGHSH, CDR2 LQKENI, per germline. This CDR3 spans 14 amino acids. V shed 2 bases, J shed 6 bases, and the junction held 3 bases outside the gene matches. The CDR3 sequence: CASSPVSGGNEQFF. CDR3 in DNA: TGTGCCAGCTCACCAGTGAGCGGGGGCAATGAGCAGTTCTTC.

The rearrangement joins TRBV3-1 to TRBJ1-6, with D hard to call. Trimming took 0 bases from V and 10 from J, leaving 7 bases between them. The CDR3 runs to 13 residues. Germline V gives CDR1 LGHDT, CDR2 YNNKEL (reference sequence). The CDR3, as DNA: TGTGCCAGCAGCCAAGAGTCGGGGTCACCCCTCCACTTT. Translation gives CASSQESGSPLHF.

This clonotype was counted a few times. The chain couples TRBV9 to TRBJ2-1, with TRBD2 as a possible D gene (5 bases). V was shortened by 5 bases and J by 6 bases, with 15 bases between the two germline ends. Germline CDR1 is SGDLS and CDR2 is YYNGEE. The CDR3 has 14 residues. CDR3 sequence: CASSPFETINEQFF. The CDR3 nucleotides are TGTGCCAGCAGTCCTTTTGAGACTATCAATGAGCAGTTCTTC.

The chain couples TRBV6-5 to TRBJ2-7; D is possibly TRBD1 or TRBD2 (5 bases each). This CDR3 comprises 13 residues. The V and J ends lost 2 bases and 6 bases respectively, with 11 bases between them. Looked up from germline, CDR1 is MNHEY and CDR2 is SVGAGI. CDR3 in DNA: TGTGCCAGCAGTTACGAATGGGGGTCCGAGCAGTACTTC. Protein: CASSYEWGSEQYF.

The chain carries TRBV7-6 and TRBJ2-1; D remains unclear. The CDR3 consists of 16 residues. Per germline, CDR1 SGHVS and CDR2 FNYEAQ. V lost 2 bases to trimming and J lost 9 bases, with 20 bases between them. As DNA, the CDR3 is TGTGCCAGCAGCTTAACAGCTGGGGAAAATTTGGGTGAGCAGTTCTTC. It yields the protein CASSLTAGENLGEQFF.

The chain uses TRBV12-3 or TRBV12-4 and TRBJ2-3, with 8 nucleotides matching TRBD2. The CDR3 totals 16 residues. J was trimmed by 2 bases and V by 4 bases; bases with no gene match: 8. In DNA form, the CDR3 reads TGTGCCAGCAGTTCCCTCGGACTAGCATACACAGATACGCAGTATTTT. Translation gives CASSSLGLAYTDTQYF.

This CDR3 is CAWSGGVVLQETQYF. The CDR3 DNA sequence: TGTGCCTGGAGTGGGGGCGTTGTACTTCAAGAGACCCAGTACTTC. This sequence joins TRBV30 and TRBJ2-5; the D gene is possibly TRBD1 (5 bases). The V and J ends lost 1 base and 2 bases respectively, with 14 bases between them. The CDR3 loop spans 15 amino acids. Germline assignment: CDR1 GTSNPN and CDR2 SVGIG (reference sequence).

This clonotype occurred a few times. V and J are TRBV2 and TRBJ2-3, with D unresolved. V was clipped by 6 bases and J by 2 bases, with 12 bases between them. There are 14 residues in the CDR3. Germline V gene data show CDR1 as SNHLY and CDR2 as FYNNEI. The CDR3 DNA sequence: TGTGCCAGCAGCCCTGCCGGATCCACAGATACGCAGTATTTT. Protein sequence: CASSPAGSTDTQYF. Full variable domain (rest looked up from reference TRBV2 and TRBJ2-3): EPEVTQTPSHQVTQMGQEVILRCVPISNHLYFYWYRQILGQKVEFLVSFYNNEISEKSEIFDDQFSVERPDGSNFTLKIRSTKLEDSAMYFCASSPAGSTDTQYFGPGTRLTVL.

This clonotype has more than one count but fewer than ten. The chain links TRBV7-2 to TRBJ1-2; 8 bases are shared with TRBD1. After removal of 5 bases from V and 6 bases from J, the junction contained 8 bases not matched to a gene. CDR3 length: 14 residues. CDR1 SGHTA and CDR2 FQGNSA come from the germline V gene. The CDR3 sequence is CASSEGQGIDGYTF. In DNA, the CDR3 is TGTGCCAGCAGCGAAGGACAGGGTATCGATGGCTACACCTTC.

The chain joins TRBV20-1 to TRBJ2-1; 13 bases map to TRBD2. The J segment lost 8 bases and the V segment lost 0 bases, leaving 4 bases of the junction unmatched. The germline V gene encodes CDR1 DFQATT and CDR2 SNEGSKA (reference sequence). The CDR3 length is 15 residues. As DNA, the CDR3 is TGCAGTGCTAGAGATGGACTAGCGGGAGCGTATGAGCAGTTCTTC. This codes for CSARDGLAGAYEQFF.

This clonotype has just a few counts. The chain combines TRBV12-3 or TRBV12-4 with TRBJ1-5; tentative D call: TRBD1 (6 bases). CDR3 length: 15 residues. Deletions cut 3 bases from V and 2 bases from J, with 11 bases between. Written as DNA, the CDR3 is TGTGCCAGCAGTTTTGGGGGGCTCGGCAATCAGCCCCAGCATTTT. Translation gives CASSFGGLGNQPQHF.

This clonotype turned up a few times. The chain is built from TRBV29-1 and TRBJ2-1; TRBD2 matches 8 bases. Germline lookup yields CDR1 SQVTM and CDR2 ANQGSEA. The CDR3 length is 14 residues. V shed 6 bases, J shed 2 bases, and the junction held 6 bases outside the gene matches. CDR3 in DNA: TGCAGCGTGGAGGGACTAGACCCCTACAATGAGCAGTTCTTC. This sequence encodes CSVEGLDPYNEQFF.

This chain links TRBV27 with TRBJ1-3, with a weak D call TRBD1 (6 bases). The germline CDR1 and CDR2 sequences are MNHEY and SMNVEV (reference sequence). The CDR3 totals 14 residues. Trimming left V 2 bases short and J 1 base short, with 6 bases between. CDR3 protein: CASSLQGSGNTIYF. For the CDR3, the DNA is TGTGCCAGCAGTTTACAGGGGTCTGGAAACACCATATATTTT.

The V call is TRBV15, the J call TRBJ2-1, with D possibly matching TRBD2 (5 bases). The V gene lost 6 bases and the J gene lost 5 bases, with 17 bases spanning the gap. Per the germline V gene, CDR1 is LNHNV and CDR2 is YYDKDF (reference sequence). The CDR3 spans 15 residues. The CDR3 region is CATRGLTGTDNEQFF. The DNA for the CDR3 is TGTGCCACCAGGGGCCTTACGGGAACGGACAATGAGCAGTTCTTC. Filled out from reference TRBV15 and TRBJ2-1, the complete variable domain reads DAMVIQNPRYQVTQFGKPVTLSCSQTLNHNVMYWYQQKSSQAPKLLFHYYDKDFNNEADTPDNFQSRRPNTSFCFLDIRSPGLGDTAMYLCATRGLTGTDNEQFFGPGTRLTVL.

The chain links TRBV5-1 to TRBJ2-2, with D possibly being TRBD2 (6 bases). The germline V and J ends were trimmed by 0 bases and 3 bases, with 21 bases remaining between them. Looked up from germline, CDR1 is SGHRS and CDR2 is YFSETQ. This CDR3 contains 19 residues. The CDR3 reads CASSLGPVALARHTGELFF. The CDR3 DNA is TGCGCCAGCAGCTTGGGCCCGGTGGCTCTAGCGAGACACACCGGGGAGCTGTTTTTT.

J is TRBJ2-1 and V is TRBV12-3 or TRBV12-4, with 7 bases lining up with TRBD2. After removal of 6 bases from V and 4 bases from J, the junction contained 9 bases not matched to a gene. The CDR3 contains 15 residues. The CDR3 loop reads CASRLLAEPYNEQFF. The CDR3 nucleotides read TGTGCCAGCAGACTGCTAGCGGAGCCTTACAATGAGCAGTTCTTC.

This clonotype was counted only a few times. V is TRBV18 and J is TRBJ2-2, with a weak D call TRBD2 (5 bases). The CDR3 is 13 residues long. Trimming cost V 2 bases and J 8 bases, with 9 bases left between them. Germline assignment: CDR1 KGHSH and CDR2 LQKENI. The DNA of the CDR3 is TGTGCCAGCTCACCAGACGGGGTTGGGGAGCTGTTTTTT. Its protein product is CASSPDGVGELFF.

This clonotype has a handful of counts. The J gene is TRBJ2-7, the V gene TRBV5-5, with TRBD1 identical over 7 bases. The CDR3 has 16 amino acids. In germline, CDR1 is SGHKS, CDR2 YYEKEE (reference sequence). V lost 0 bases to trimming and J lost 9 bases; unmatched junction nucleotides: 15. The chain's CDR3 is CASSLVGDSPFSGQYF. In DNA form, the CDR3 reads TGTGCCAGCAGCTTGGTAGGGGACAGTCCCTTTTCGGGGCAGTACTTC.

This sequence joins TRBV12-3 or TRBV12-4 and TRBJ1-2; D remains unclear. This CDR3 contains 13 residues. The ends were cut back, 1 base at V and 4 bases at J, with 7 bases in the middle. This CDR3 reads CASSLGTLYGYTF. In DNA, the CDR3 is TGTGCCAGCAGTTTAGGGACCCTCTATGGCTACACCTTC.

The V and J genes are TRBV30 and TRBJ2-1; 7 bases map to TRBD2. Germline values: CDR1 GTSNPN, CDR2 SVGIG (reference sequence). The CDR3 runs 13 residues. J gave up 9 bases and V 0 bases, and 5 bases lay outside the gene matches. CDR3: CAWSVTSAGEQFF. In DNA form, the CDR3 reads TGTGCCTGGAGTGTAACTAGCGCGGGTGAGCAGTTCTTC. The complete variable domain, with remaining parts taken from reference TRBV30 and TRBJ2-1, reads SQTIHQWPATLVQPVGSPLSLECTVEGTSNPNLYWYRQAAGRGLQLLFYSVGIGQISSEVPQNLSASRPQDRQFILSSKKLLLSDSGFYLCAWSVTSAGEQFFGPGTRLTVL.

This sequence joins TRBV27 and TRBJ1-1; unclear D gene. The V end lost 2 bases, the J end lost 1 base, and 5 bases lay between the germline ends. Germline V gene lookup returns CDR1 MNHEY and CDR2 SMNVEV (reference sequence). This CDR3 spans 13 amino acids. CDR3 residues: CASSLIRNTEAFF. CDR3 sequence (DNA): TGTGCCAGCAGTTTAATAAGGAACACTGAAGCTTTCTTT.

This chain uses TRBV7-9 with TRBJ2-7; 7 nucleotides line up with TRBD1. This CDR3 is built from 15 residues. With V trimmed by 5 bases and J by 2 bases, 9 bases remained unmatched. CDR1 is SEHNR and CDR2 is FQNEAQ in the germline V gene (reference sequence). CDR3 bases: TGTGCCAGCAGCACCCAGACAGGGTACACCTACGAGCAGTACTTC. It codes for CASSTQTGYTYEQYF.

This clonotype was picked up a small number of times. V gene TRBV27 combines with J gene TRBJ2-3, with 11 nucleotides matching TRBD2. The CDR3 length is 17 residues. In germline, CDR1 is MNHEY, CDR2 SMNVEV (reference sequence). Trimming cost V 5 bases and J 3 bases; bases outside gene matches: 10. CDR3 amino acids: CASSLLEASGRTDTQYF. CDR3 nucleotide sequence: TGTGCCAGCAGTCTATTAGAAGCTAGCGGGAGGACAGATACGCAGTATTTT.

This chain uses TRBV27 with TRBJ1-5, with 9 bases that match TRBD1. The germline V gene has CDR1 MNHEY and CDR2 SMNVEV (reference sequence). The CDR3 runs to 15 residues. The V segment lost 4 bases and the J segment 2 bases; nucleotides outside the gene matches: 3. CDR3 in DNA: TGTGCCAGCAGTTGGACAGGGGCTGGCAATCAGCCCCAGCATTTT. Protein sequence: CASSWTGAGNQPQHF.

This clonotype was seen more than once but under ten times. The chain joins TRBV3-1 to TRBJ2-3; 13 bases match TRBD2. The germline gives CDR1 LGHDT, CDR2 YNNKEL (reference sequence). This CDR3 has 17 residues. V was clipped by 3 bases and J by 3 bases; unmatched bases: 6. The DNA for the CDR3 is TGTGCCAGCAGCCAGCCCCGGACTAGCGGGAGTACAGATACGCAGTATTTT. Amino acids: CASSQPRTSGSTDTQYF.

This clonotype was seen more than once but under ten times. V gene TRBV12-3 or TRBV12-4 combines with J gene TRBJ2-2, with 7 bases that match TRBD1. The V segment lost 2 bases and the J segment 3 bases; nucleotides outside the gene matches: 6. The CDR3 contains 16 residues. The CDR3 nucleotides are TGTGCCAGCAGTTTAAACAGGGGATTGGACACCGGGGAGCTGTTTTTT. Residues: CASSLNRGLDTGELFF.

This clonotype was observed a handful of times. The chain has TRBV6-2 or TRBV6-3 and TRBJ2-7; 7 positions match TRBD2. Germline trimming cut 2 bases from V and 4 bases from J; bases unmatched to any gene: 11. Germline V gene data show CDR1 as MNHEY and CDR2 as SVGEGT. The CDR3 runs to 16 residues. CDR3: CASSYLSGEGRYEQYF. The CDR3 bases are TGTGCCAGCAGTTACCTATCGGGGGAGGGGAGATACGAGCAGTACTTC.

This chain connects TRBV7-2 to TRBJ2-3; 9 nucleotides agree with TRBD2. Per germline, CDR1 SGHTA and CDR2 FQGNSA. CDR3 length: 16 residues. V shed 3 bases and J 4 bases; nucleotides not matched to a gene: 8. CDR3: CASSLPIAGASDTQYF. The DNA for the CDR3 is TGTGCCAGCAGCTTGCCCATAGCGGGAGCCTCAGATACGCAGTATTTT.

The sample holds a few counts of this clonotype. This chain joins TRBV11-2 and TRBJ1-2, with no clear D. V was trimmed by 0 bases and J by 8 bases, leaving 13 bases between them. This CDR3 is built from 14 residues. Germline CDR1 SGHAT, CDR2 FQNNGV. The CDR3 DNA follows: TGTGCCAGCAGCTTAGAATTCGGCCTCTTAGGCTACACCTTC. Its protein product is CASSLEFGLLGYTF.